This T cell receptor beta chain is from a study of cytomegalovirus exposure and HLA in healthy donors. This clone has only a few counts. Antigen: not known. Other DNA variants within this sample encode the same CDR3. The PCR contained 60 Vbeta and 13 Jbeta primers. Libraries were prepared by immunoSEQ multiplex PCR; TCRdb keeps only in-frame clonotypes and omits some of them. The sample includes 150,000 to 200,000 clones, around 78% seen only once; the top ten take about 2.1%. Likely unrecorded immune exposures existed in these nominally healthy donors. General study points: As was reported, the classifier diagnosed cytomegalovirus status with high specificity and sensitivity. According to the study, 180 or so TCR beta chains were cytomegalovirus-associated. The authors excluded some V segments, including TRBV6-2 and TRBV6-3, as indistinguishable.

The CDR3 is made up of 15 amino acids. The ends lost 5 bases at V and 1 base at J; junction bases unmatched: 7. The germline V gene has CDR1 SEHNR and CDR2 FQNEAQ (reference sequence). Sequencing was performed on PBMCs. This sequence was found in a man between 25 and 39 years old in good health and CMV-seronegative. The chain is built from TRBV7-9 and TRBJ1-1, with 7 bases aligning to TRBD1. As DNA, the CDR3 is TGTGCCAGCAGCCTAGGAGGGGGCGCGAACACTGAAGCTTTCTTT. Its translation: CASSLGGGANTEAFF.